The clone carrying this T cell receptor beta chain appeared once. Its antigen is currently unknown. This CDR3 spans 17 amino acids. The germline gives CDR1 SGHRS, CDR2 YFSETQ. V was trimmed by 0 bases and J by 3 bases, leaving 19 bases between them. The sample belongs to a study of T cells in localized non-small cell lung cancer. General study results and limits: Exceeding tumor, uninvolved adjacent lung had the highest T cell clonality. Researchers found a median around 59 of the top 100 tumor clones in adjacent lung.

Profiling relied on immunoSEQ multiplex PCR, and the TCRdb table lists in-frame clones only, not all of them. The sample contains roughly 84,000 clones, around nine tenths of which appear only once. Sequences were derived from peripheral blood, sampled before any cancer treatment. The chain joins TRBV5-1 to TRBJ2-7; D gene unclear. This TCR was recovered from a woman between 40 and 69 years old with stage I squamous cell lung carcinoma. The CDR3 DNA is TGCGCCAGCAGCTTGGAAGTGTGGTCAGGCCGTGGCTACGAGCAGTACTTC. Translating it yields CASSLEVWSGRGYEQYF.